A single T cell receptor beta chain is shown here with its context. Its antigen remains unknown. This sample is part of a study of T cells expressing NK-cell markers. Study information: Serological testing identified seven of the eight sequenced donors as HCMV-seropositive and one as seronegative. Study results and caveats: The study left the HCMV specificity of expanded NKG2C+ T cell clones unresolved. In a handful of donors, these clonotypes also led the CD3+CD56-NKG2C+ fraction.

Germline CDR1 and CDR2: MNHEY and SMNVEV (reference sequence). This CDR3 comprises 13 residues. Researchers built TCR beta cDNA using 5'RACE template switching with UMIs. TCRdb reprocessed the 5' RACE reads and stores each CDR3 protein as one record, lacking DNA. Its table records 350,000 to 450,000 distinct CDR3 sequences. V and J are TRBV27 and TRBJ1-6; there is no DNA to check the TCRdb D call of TRBD1. This sequence was found in a man aged 18-75 years in good health. Sequenced material: blood T cells: a sorted CD56 or NKG2C T cell subset, CD4+ or CD8+ T cells, or bulk PBMC T cells (not recorded which). The CDR3 spells CASTRQGGSPLHF.